Following are 14 T cell receptor beta chains from one sample sequenced in a study of blood T cells in healthy people across ages. With a J-beta primer mix and a sample-barcoded 5' primer, a second PCR ran about 6 to 11 cycles. From the 5' RACE reads, TCRdb called clonotypes with MiXCR, one entry per CDR3 protein. The table lists about 1,800,000 distinct CDR3 sequences, about 30% of them singletons, with more than 6% in the top ten. The sequencing sample was made of blood. The receptors were gathered from a woman in her 30s in good health.

This clonotype turned up a few times. This rearrangement joins TRBV6-6 to TRBJ2-5; D might be TRBD1 (5 bases). Trimming removed 6 bases at V and 1 base at J, with 9 bases between. The germline CDR1 and CDR2 sequences are MNHNY and SVGAGI (reference sequence). The CDR3 spans 13 residues. For the CDR3, the DNA is TGTGCCAGCAGCCACGACAGCCAAGAGACCCAGTACTTC. Translation gives CASSHDSQETQYF.

The chain links TRBV14 to TRBJ2-7, with TRBD2 as a possible D gene (6 bases). Looked up from germline, CDR1 is SGHDN and CDR2 is FVKESK. V lost 3 bases and J 3 bases, leaving 15 bases between the germline ends. There are 15 residues in the CDR3. The CDR3: CASSQSYERVYEQYF. CDR3 nucleotides: TGTGCCAGCAGCCAGTCATATGAGCGGGTCTACGAGCAGTACTTC.

This clonotype has more than one count but fewer than ten. The genes are TRBV11-3 and TRBJ1-1, with D unclear. The germline V gene encodes CDR1 SGHNT and CDR2 YENEEA. The CDR3 spans 13 residues. The germline V and J ends were trimmed by 5 bases and 1 base, with 8 bases remaining between them. The CDR3 region has the DNA TGTGCCAGCAGCCCCGCGGGGAACACTGAAGCTTTCTTT. Translation: CASSPAGNTEAFF.

The V call is TRBV6-6, the J call TRBJ1-5; 8 bases match TRBD1. V was pared by 7 bases and J by 6 bases, with 8 bases of the junction left unmatched. The CDR3 sequence is 14 residues long. The germline V gene has CDR1 MNHNY and CDR2 SVGAGI (reference sequence). The CDR3 sequence is CASILDRGGQPQHF. CDR3 coding DNA: TGTGCCAGCATCCTCGACAGGGGCGGTCAGCCCCAGCATTTT.

This clonotype came up a few times. The chain has TRBV29-1 and TRBJ2-1; 8 nucleotides line up with TRBD2. The germline V gene has CDR1 SQVTM and CDR2 ANQGSEA. The CDR3 is 14 amino acids. The V and J ends lost 5 bases and 8 bases, in that order; junction bases with no gene match: 11. The CDR3 DNA reads TGCAGCGTTCGACTGTGGACTAGCACGGATGAGCAGTTCTTC. This gives the protein CSVRLWTSTDEQFF.

The V and J genes are TRBV7-6 and TRBJ2-5, with 7 bases fitting TRBD1. Germline V CDR1 and CDR2: SGHVS, FNYEAQ. The CDR3 spans 14 residues. Trimming took 3 bases from V and 4 from J; bases not matched to a gene: 5. CDR3 nucleotide sequence: TGTGCCAGCAGCTTCTGGACAGGCCGAGAGACCCAGTACTTC. Translated, it gives CASSFWTGRETQYF.

This clonotype came up a few times. This sequence joins TRBV30 and TRBJ1-1; D is perhaps TRBD1 (6 bases). Trimming removed 1 base from V and 0 bases from J, with 12 bases in between. Looked up from germline, CDR1 is GTSNPN and CDR2 is SVGIG (reference sequence). The CDR3 is 15 residues long. CDR3 nucleotide sequence: TGTGCCTGGAGTGGCGGGGGGGCTCTGAACACTGAAGCTTTCTTT. This codes for CAWSGGGALNTEAFF.

The rearrangement links TRBV18 to TRBJ2-4; TRBD1 might be the D (6 bases). Trimming took 6 bases from V and 12 from J, leaving 18 bases between them. The CDR3 spans 13 residues. Germline V lookup: CDR1 KGHSH, CDR2 LQKENI. The CDR3 coding sequence is TGTGCCAGCTCCTGGGACGGCCGGGACACTCAGTACTTC. Translated, it gives CASSWDGRDTQYF.

The rearrangement joins TRBV5-6 to TRBJ1-6, with 10 bases that match TRBD1. This CDR3 contains 14 residues. The V and J ends lost 4 bases and 9 bases, in that order; junction bases with no gene match: 4. Germline values: CDR1 SGHDT, CDR2 YYEEEE. DNA for the CDR3: TGTGCCAGCAGCCAGGACAGGGGGATTTCACCCCTCCACTTT. It codes for CASSQDRGISPLHF.

J is TRBJ1-4 and V is TRBV7-6, with D unclear. The V gene's germline CDR1 is SGHVS and CDR2 FNYEAQ. V was pared by 1 base and J by 10 bases, with 7 bases between. The CDR3 totals 12 residues. The CDR3 DNA is TGTGCCAGCAGCTTAGTCAACGGAAAACTGTTTTTT. Translating gives CASSLVNGKLFF. Full variable domain (outside the CDR3, taken from reference TRBV7-6 and TRBJ1-4): GAGVSQSPRYKVTKRGQDVALRCDPISGHVSLYWYRQALGQGPEFLTYFNYEAQQDKSGLPNDRFSAERPEGSISTLTIQRTEQRDSAMYRCASSLVNGKLFFGSGTQLSVL.

The table lists this clonotype with a few counts. This chain joins TRBV29-1 and TRBJ1-1; TRBD1 might be the D (5 bases). V was pared by 1 base and J by 1 base, with 10 bases between. CDR3 length: 14 amino acids. From germline, CDR1 is SQVTM and CDR2 ANQGSEA. The CDR3 region has the DNA TGCAGCGTTGAAGGGGGCCGATCGAACACTGAAGCTTTCTTT. Protein product: CSVEGGRSNTEAFF. The complete variable domain, with remaining parts taken from reference TRBV29-1 and TRBJ1-1, reads SAVISQKPSRDICQRGTSLTIQCQVDSQVTMMFWYRQQPGQSLTLIATANQGSEATYESGFVIDKFPISRPNLTFSTLTVSNMSPEDSSIYLCSVEGGRSNTEAFFGQGTRLTVV.

This clonotype has a handful of counts. Here the CDR3 reads CASSYRIYNEQFF. Here the CDR3 DNA reads TGTGCCAGCAGCTACAGAATATACAATGAGCAGTTCTTC. The genes are TRBV27 and TRBJ2-1, with no clear D. The CDR3 runs to 13 residues. Trimming pared 6 bases from V and 4 bases from J, leaving 10 bases between. CDR1 is MNHEY and CDR2 is SMNVEV in the germline V gene (reference sequence).

V is TRBV7-2 and J is TRBJ2-1; TRBD2 aligns across 8 bases. The ends lost 5 bases at V and 8 bases at J; junction bases unmatched: 11. Per germline, CDR1 SGHTA and CDR2 FQGNSA. This CDR3 contains 15 residues. The CDR3 loop reads CASSPGVAGKYEQFF. The CDR3 bases are TGTGCCAGCAGCCCCGGGGTAGCGGGAAAGTATGAGCAGTTCTTC.

The rearrangement links TRBV12-3 or TRBV12-4 to TRBJ1-1; no reliable D call. Trimming removed 2 bases at V and 2 bases at J, with 9 bases between. The CDR3 spans 14 residues. CDR3 coding DNA: TGTGCCAGCAGTTTAATTACGAATAACACTGAAGCTTTCTTT. Its protein product is CASSLITNNTEAFF.